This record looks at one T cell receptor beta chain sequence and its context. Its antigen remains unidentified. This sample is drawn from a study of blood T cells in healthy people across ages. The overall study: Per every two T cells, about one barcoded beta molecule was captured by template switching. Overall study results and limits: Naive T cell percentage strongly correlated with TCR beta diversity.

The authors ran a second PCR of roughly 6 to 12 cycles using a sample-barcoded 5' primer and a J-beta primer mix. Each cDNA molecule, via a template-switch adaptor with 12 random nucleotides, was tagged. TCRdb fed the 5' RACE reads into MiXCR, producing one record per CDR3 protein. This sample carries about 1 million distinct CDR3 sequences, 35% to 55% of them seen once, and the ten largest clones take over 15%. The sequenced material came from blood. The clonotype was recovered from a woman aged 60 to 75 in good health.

CDR3 bases: TGTGCCAGCTCCCCGGCGCGGACAGGGGAAAAACTGTTTTTT. Translation: CASSPARTGEKLFF. This rearrangement joins TRBV18 to TRBJ1-4, with 8 bases matching TRBD1. The V gene's germline CDR1 is KGHSH and CDR2 LQKENI. V gave up 6 bases and J gave up 8 bases; unmatched junction bases: 8. This CDR3 has 14 amino acids.